This T cell receptor (beta chain) was captured in a study of cytomegalovirus exposure and HLA in healthy donors. The repertoire was sequenced with immunoSEQ multiplex PCR; TCRdb's copy has only in-frame clones and lacks some. This repertoire shows some 170,000 clones, just under 90% found once; its top ten account for roughly 1.5%. Trimming cost V 0 bases and J 8 bases, with 6 bases left between them. Per germline, CDR1 SGHDT and CDR2 YYEEEE. The CDR3 covers 13 residues. Findings and caveats of the study: First-cohort TCR clusters tended to co-occur in the 120 or so validation repertoires, a later analysis found. Diagnosis of cytomegalovirus status made by the classifier reportedly showed high specificity and sensitivity. The study listed under 200 cytomegalovirus-associated TCR beta chains.

On this clone itself: Antigen unknown.

The J gene is TRBJ1-6, the V gene TRBV5-6, with D unresolved. The sequence was obtained from a woman aged 30 to 39 in good health and CMV-seronegative. The specimen sequenced was PBMCs. The CDR3 nucleotides are TGTGCCAGCAGCTTGGAGGAGTATTCACCCCTCCACTTT. Amino acid sequence: CASSLEEYSPLHF.